This TCR beta chain was obtained from a study of T-cell memory formation after mild COVID-19. Regarding the study as a whole: Contracting CD4+ clones were located mainly in CM and EM, and CD8+ clones in EMRA.

Each CDR3 protein gets one entry after TCRdb re-called the 5' RACE reads with MiXCR. Among some 300,000 distinct CDR3 sequences listed, around 19% were seen once. V lost 6 bases and J lost 10, with 13 bases in between. Per germline, CDR1 DFQATT and CDR2 SNEGSKA (reference sequence). The length of the CDR3 is 11 residues. This clonotype was counted a few times. Its antigen remains unidentified. The sample comprised PBMCs or a T cell subset sorted from them (not recorded which). The source is a man younger than 35 who had mild COVID-19 (a few samples of this study predate the infection). Cell type and time point are not known. The J gene is TRBJ2-1, the V gene TRBV20-1, with D possibly being TRBD2 (5 bases). CDR3 bases: TGCAGTGCGGTGGGAGAGAGGGAGCAGTTCTTC. Translating it yields CSAVGEREQFF.